A single sample is the source of the 22 T cell receptor beta chains below, sequenced in a study of blood T cell repertoires in COVID-19. TCRdb's copy holds only in-frame clones and misses some; the assay was immunoSEQ multiplex PCR. The sample records 100,000 to 120,000 clones, 88% being singletons. The specimen was peripheral blood. The source is a woman between 50 and 59 years old with acute or convalescent COVID-19.

The chain links TRBV5-1 to TRBJ1-4, with D possibly TRBD1 on 5 matching bases. V was pared by 4 bases and J by 1 base, with 8 bases between. The CDR3 covers 14 residues. CDR1 and CDR2 from the germline V gene are SGHRS and YFSETQ. CDR3 in amino acids: CASSVQGTNEKLFF. CDR3 DNA: TGCGCCAGCAGCGTGCAGGGAACTAATGAAAAACTGTTTTTT. The full variable domain, its missing parts supplied by reference TRBV5-1 and TRBJ1-4, is KAGVTQTPRYLIKTRGQQVTLSCSPISGHRSVSWYQQTPGQGLQFLFEYFSETQRNKGNFPGRFSGRQFSNSRSEMNVSTLELGDSALYLCASSVQGTNEKLFFGSGTQLSVL.

The chain combines TRBV5-1 with TRBJ1-4; a weak D match, TRBD1 (5 bases). V lost 5 bases and J 0 bases, leaving 8 bases between the germline ends. The CDR3 spans 14 residues. Germline CDR1 and CDR2: SGHRS and YFSETQ. In DNA, the CDR3 is TGCGCCAGCAGAGAGACAGCAACTAATGAAAAACTGTTTTTT. Protein: CASRETATNEKLFF.

This clone appeared a single time. V usage is TRBV19 and J usage is TRBJ2-6; D gene ambiguous. Germline-derived CDR1 and CDR2 are LNHDA and SQIVND (reference sequence). V was cut by 3 bases and J by 0 bases, with 6 bases left in between. The CDR3 has 15 residues. Here the CDR3 DNA reads TGTGCCAGTAGTATCGTTTCCTCTGGGGCCAACGTCCTGACTTTC. This translates into CASSIVSSGANVLTF.

J is TRBJ2-2 and V is TRBV29-1; 12 nucleotides align to TRBD2. The CDR3 length is 16 residues. J lost 0 bases, V lost 1 base, and 0 bases had no gene match. Germline CDR1 reads SQVTM; CDR2 reads ANQGSEA. The CDR3 sequence is CSVEGLAGANTGELFF. CDR3 nucleotides: TGCAGCGTTGAAGGACTAGCGGGAGCGAACACCGGGGAGCTGTTTTTT.

This clone was detected a few times. The gene calls are TRBV28 and TRBJ2-1; D might be TRBD2 (5 bases). Germline loops: CDR1 MDHEN, CDR2 SYDVKM. The CDR3 length is 15 residues. Trimming took 2 bases from V and 6 from J, leaving 14 bases between them. The CDR3 loop reads CASSLPTTGSNEQFF. DNA for the CDR3: TGTGCCAGCAGTTTACCGACTACCGGGTCCAATGAGCAGTTCTTC.

The chain employs TRBV5-1 and TRBJ2-7; D gene unclear. V shed 0 bases and J shed 3 bases, with 7 bases lying between them. CDR1 and CDR2 from the germline V gene are SGHRS and YFSETQ. The CDR3 covers 13 residues. The CDR3 bases are TGCGCCAGCAGCTTGGCCCTGCGCTACGAGCAGTACTTC. This gives the protein CASSLALRYEQYF.

V gene TRBV7-9 combines with J gene TRBJ2-1, with TRBD1 matching 8 bases. Germline CDR1 reads SEHNR; CDR2 reads FQNEAQ (reference sequence). This CDR3 region has 13 residues. After removal of 4 bases from V and 7 bases from J, the junction contained 3 bases not matched to a gene. The CDR3 DNA reads TGTGCCAGCAGCTGGACAGGGTGGAATGAGCAGTTCTTC. This codes for CASSWTGWNEQFF.

The chain uses TRBV2 and TRBJ2-3; the D gene is possibly TRBD2 (6 bases). CDR3 length equals 16 residues. The V gene's germline CDR1 is SNHLY and CDR2 FYNNEI. With 3 bases removed from V and 2 bases from J, the gap between germline ends came to 15 bases. CDR3: CASSDWAGGPTDTQYF. CDR3 DNA sequence: TGTGCCAGCAGTGACTGGGCCGGGGGACCCACAGATACGCAGTATTTT.

This clone was observed once. The chain has TRBV29-1 and TRBJ1-1; D remains unclear. The CDR3 is 11 amino acids. V lost 3 bases, J lost 1 base, and 3 bases lay in between. CDR1 and CDR2 (germline): SQVTM, ANQGSEA. The CDR3 sequence: CSVDRNTEAFF. CDR3 sequence (DNA): TGCAGCGTTGACAGGAACACTGAAGCTTTCTTT.

This clone is a singleton in its sample. This chain connects TRBV5-8 to TRBJ1-4, with 8 bases that match TRBD1. The CDR3 totals 15 residues. Per the germline V gene, CDR1 is SGHTS and CDR2 is YDEGEE. V dropped 4 bases and J dropped 8; count of bases not matched to a gene: 10. The CDR3 is CASSQDRVSDEKLFF. The CDR3 coding sequence is TGTGCCAGCAGCCAGGACAGGGTATCGGACGAAAAACTGTTTTTT.

V is TRBV9 and J is TRBJ2-1; tentatively, D is TRBD2 (6 bases). This CDR3 region has 15 residues. V lost 0 bases to trimming and J lost 3 bases, with 10 bases between them. In germline, CDR1 is SGDLS, CDR2 YYNGEE. This CDR3 is CASSVAGGVYNEQFF. DNA for the CDR3: TGTGCCAGCAGCGTAGCTGGCGGGGTCTACAATGAGCAGTTCTTC.

The V gene is TRBV19, the J gene TRBJ2-7; 7 bases are shared with TRBD1. The CDR3 length is 15 residues. Germline CDR1 and CDR2: LNHDA and SQIVND (reference sequence). The V segment lost 6 bases and the J segment 0 bases; nucleotides outside the gene matches: 8. The CDR3 DNA is TGTGCCAGTAGCCGAGACAGGGCCAGCTCCTACGAGCAGTACTTC. Its protein is CASSRDRASSYEQYF.

The CDR3 sequence: CATSEFGFHEQFF. The CDR3, as DNA: TGTGCCACCAGTGAGTTCGGTTTTCATGAGCAGTTCTTC. The chain couples TRBV24-1 to TRBJ2-1; D not resolved. Per germline, CDR1 KGHDR and CDR2 SFDVKD. CDR3 length: 13 amino acids. The V and J ends lost 4 bases and 8 bases respectively, with 11 bases between them.

V and J are TRBV28 and TRBJ2-7, with 9 bases matching TRBD2. The V gene's germline CDR1 is MDHEN and CDR2 SYDVKM. V trimming: 7 bases; J trimming: 6 bases; junction bases outside the gene matches: 19. The CDR3 is made up of 17 amino acids. As DNA, the CDR3 is TGTGCCAGCATTCCCCCCCTTGGGCGGGAGGGCCGAACCGAGCAGTACTTC. Encoded protein: CASIPPLGREGRTEQYF.

The J gene is TRBJ2-1, the V gene TRBV6-5, with TRBD2 matching over 8 bases. This CDR3 is 14 amino acids long. The germline gives CDR1 MNHEY, CDR2 SVGAGI. The V gene end was trimmed by 2 bases and the J gene end by 7 bases; junction bases not matched to a gene: 4. In DNA, the CDR3 is TGTGCCAGCAGTTACACGGGAGGGAGGAATGAGCAGTTCTTC. Its translation: CASSYTGGRNEQFF.

Only a few counts were recorded for this clone. J is TRBJ1-2 and V is TRBV3-1 (or the pseudogene TRBV3-2); no clear D. V was shortened by 2 bases and J by 8 bases, with 6 bases between the two germline ends. Germline values: CDR1 LGHDT, CDR2 YNNKEL (reference sequence). This CDR3 spans 11 amino acids. The CDR3 DNA sequence: TGTGCCAGCAGCCAACTACAGGGCTACACCTTC. Its protein is CASSQLQGYTF.

The chain employs TRBV5-8 and TRBJ1-1; 8 bases agree with TRBD1. CDR1 and CDR2 from the germline V gene are SGHTS and YDEGEE. Trimming removed 5 bases from V and 4 bases from J; junction bases left unmatched: 10. The CDR3 covers 15 residues. The CDR3 DNA reads as TGTGCCAGCAGACTTGGACAGGGCGGATCCACTGAAGCTTTCTTT. Amino acid sequence: CASRLGQGGSTEAFF. Using reference TRBV5-8 and TRBJ1-1 for the parts outside the CDR3, the full variable domain is EAGVTQSPTHLIKTRGQQATLRCSPISGHTSVYWYQQALGLGLQFLLWYDEGEERNRGNFPPRFSGRQFPNYSSELNVNALELEDSALYLCASRLGQGGSTEAFFGQGTRLTVV.

This chain uses TRBV5-8 with TRBJ1-1; maybe TRBD1 (5 bases). Germline CDR1 is SGHTS and CDR2 is YDEGEE. Deletions cut 3 bases from V and 0 bases from J, with 12 bases between. This CDR3 has 15 amino acids. This CDR3 reads CASSSGLIMNTEAFF. The CDR3 nucleotides read TGTGCCAGCAGCTCGGGACTCATAATGAACACTGAAGCTTTCTTT. The complete variable domain, with remaining parts taken from reference TRBV5-8 and TRBJ1-1, reads EAGVTQSPTHLIKTRGQQATLRCSPISGHTSVYWYQQALGLGLQFLLWYDEGEERNRGNFPPRFSGRQFPNYSSELNVNALELEDSALYLCASSSGLIMNTEAFFGQGTRLTVV.

This chain connects TRBV10-1 to TRBJ2-2; D gene uncertain. Germline CDR1 and CDR2: WNHNN and SYGVQD (reference sequence). With 2 bases removed from V and 2 bases from J, the gap between germline ends came to 6 bases. This CDR3 is built from 14 residues. CDR3 DNA: TGCGCCAGCAGTGAGATTAGAAACACCGGGGAGCTGTTTTTT. It specifies CASSEIRNTGELFF.

The V and J genes are TRBV2 and TRBJ2-5, with 13 bases lining up with TRBD2. The CDR3 length is 17 residues. With 1 base clipped from V and 1 base from J, the junction kept 3 bases outside the gene matches. Germline V gives CDR1 SNHLY, CDR2 FYNNEI. The CDR3 protein is CASSEGRLAGGQETQYF. CDR3 coding DNA: TGTGCCAGCAGTGAAGGGAGACTAGCGGGGGGCCAAGAGACCCAGTACTTC.

The rearrangement uses TRBV10-3 and TRBJ2-1, with a tentative D call TRBD2 (7 bases). The germline V gene encodes CDR1 ENHRY and CDR2 SYGVKD. V was cut by 6 bases and J by 2 bases, with 14 bases left in between. The CDR3 covers 15 residues. The CDR3 DNA reads as TGTGCCATCAGAGGTGGGGGGGGGCCCTACAATGAGCAGTTCTTC. It yields the protein CAIRGGGGPYNEQFF.

This sequence joins TRBV6-4 and TRBJ1-2, with no clear D. There are 13 residues in the CDR3. Deletions cut 0 bases from V and 5 bases from J, with 7 bases between. The V gene's germline CDR1 is MRHNA and CDR2 SNTAGT. CDR3 DNA: TGTGCCAGCAGTGACTCGTCTGTTTATGGCTACACCTTC. Translated, it gives CASSDSSVYGYTF.